This T cell receptor beta chain is from a study of T cell responses to AZD1222 COVID-19 vaccine (dated by TCRdb to the early 2020s). About the study as a whole: TCR sequencing was performed for 230 to 250 trial participants, of whom about 210 were given two doses of AZD1222 and approximately 26 were given two doses of MenACWY control vaccine. Trial participants were enrolled into age subgroups of 18-55, 56-69 and 70-plus years, which contained around 150, 29 and 61 TCR-sequenced participants, respectively. Overall study results and their limits: Most participants were white British and females outnumbered males, and the authors suggested that clonal diversity may have been underestimated. In the small 56-69-year group, the increase in depth fell short of significance, most likely because of low power. Only 5 to 7 AZD1222 recipients were SARS-CoV-2 seropositive at baseline, limiting conclusions about previously exposed vaccinees. No day 14 peak-response samples were available, so repertoires were characterized only after the peak T cell response. Spike-specific TCR breadth and depth rose significantly after two AZD1222 doses compared with day 0 and with MenACWY recipients. Nearly half of unique spike-specific TCRs reportedly recognized epitopes outside regions mutated in the B.1.351 and B.1.1.7 variants. The whole spike protein was spanned by vaccine-associated CD4 TCRs, and dominant responses were seen in regions 160-218 and 743-854.

CDR1 and CDR2 (SGHRS, YFSETQ) derive from the germline V gene. Trimming takes 2 bases from V and 6 bases from J, and the germline ends sit 8 bases apart. There are 13 amino acids in the CDR3, from cysteine to phenylalanine inclusive. The retained sequence is limited to the CDR3, 39 bases, with the frame set at the first base. The CDR3 regions of human TCRbeta chains were analyzed by immunosequencing. Per the authors' processing: Repertoire TCRs were checked for matches against a reference library of SARS-CoV-2-specific TCRs that had been generated using the MIRA antigen-specificity platform. Breadth meant the fraction of unique TCRs that were SARS-CoV-2-associated, whereas depth meant the fraction of total T cells that were SARS-CoV-2-associated. Using the MIRA data, each spike-specific TCR was assigned both to the spike region to which the TCR was reactive and to a CD4 or CD8 class. Log10-transformed breadth and depth values were compared by one-way ANOVA with Sidak's multiple comparisons tests. In TCRdb, the immuneACCESS table is reduced to in-frame sequences with V and J assigned. These tables do not hold every clone; where another copy was compared, an unresolved V gene accounts for under half, and the others remain unexplained. That table furnishes V, J and clone size, whereas the DNA furnished D and trimming. A total of approximately 200,000 clones appear in this sample, approximately 91% of them only once. The ten largest account for 3% to 3.5% of the sample.

According to the study, the label for this sample's time point signals: about 28 days (+/-7) after the second vaccine dose. Because spike-specific TCR depth and breadth did not differ between the two schedules, AZD1222 recipients who got a second dose at roughly 4 weeks were pooled with those who got a second dose at roughly 12 weeks. Vaccinee samples were obtained from the UK trials COV001 and COV002, which included a single-blind randomized controlled phase 2/3 trial of AZD1222 (ChAdOx1 nCoV-19) in healthy adults. For TCRbeta chain sequencing, PBMC samples were collected from trial participants at day 0 and at day 28 after the second dose. Concerning this clone itself: The specificity of this receptor is unknown. One base away there is no much larger clone; base qualities are not given.

This TCR derives from an adult who received the AZD1222 COVID-19 vaccine. The specimen was peripheral blood, collected 28 days after the second AZD1222 dose. This sequence uses TRBV5-1 and TRBJ2-2; the D gene remains uncertain. The sequenced DNA: TGCGCCAGCAGCTTCTCTCCGTCCGGGGAGCTGTTTTTT. Translated, it reads CASSFSPSGELFF.